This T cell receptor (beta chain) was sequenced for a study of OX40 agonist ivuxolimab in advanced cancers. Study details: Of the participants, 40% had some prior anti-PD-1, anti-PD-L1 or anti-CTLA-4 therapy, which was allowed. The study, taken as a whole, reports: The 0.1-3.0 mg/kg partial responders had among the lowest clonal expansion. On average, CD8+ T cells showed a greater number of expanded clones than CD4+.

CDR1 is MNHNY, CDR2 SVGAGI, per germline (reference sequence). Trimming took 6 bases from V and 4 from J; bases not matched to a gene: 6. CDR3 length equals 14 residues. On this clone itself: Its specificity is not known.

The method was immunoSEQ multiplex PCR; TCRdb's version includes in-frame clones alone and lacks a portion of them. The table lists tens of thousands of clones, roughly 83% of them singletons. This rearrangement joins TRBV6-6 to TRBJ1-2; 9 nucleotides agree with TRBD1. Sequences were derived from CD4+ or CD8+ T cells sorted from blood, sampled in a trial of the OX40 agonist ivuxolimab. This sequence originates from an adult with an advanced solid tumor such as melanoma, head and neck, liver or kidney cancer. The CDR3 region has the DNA TGTGCCAGCAGGGCCGGACAGGGGCTCTATGGCTACACCTTC. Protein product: CASRAGQGLYGYTF.